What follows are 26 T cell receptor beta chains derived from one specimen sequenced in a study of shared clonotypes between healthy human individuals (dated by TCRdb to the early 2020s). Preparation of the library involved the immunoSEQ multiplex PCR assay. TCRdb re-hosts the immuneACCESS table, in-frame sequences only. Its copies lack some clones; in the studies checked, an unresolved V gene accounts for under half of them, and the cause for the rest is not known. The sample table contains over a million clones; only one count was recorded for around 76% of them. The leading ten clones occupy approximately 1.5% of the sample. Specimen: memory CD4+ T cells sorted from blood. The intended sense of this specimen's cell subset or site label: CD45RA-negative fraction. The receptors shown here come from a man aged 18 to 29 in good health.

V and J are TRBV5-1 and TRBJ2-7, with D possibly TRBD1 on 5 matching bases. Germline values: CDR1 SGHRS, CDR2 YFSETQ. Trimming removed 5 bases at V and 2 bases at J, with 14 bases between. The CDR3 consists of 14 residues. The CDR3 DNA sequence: TGCGCCAGCAGGTCAGGGCGTCAGGCCTACGAGCAGTACTTC. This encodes CASRSGRQAYEQYF.

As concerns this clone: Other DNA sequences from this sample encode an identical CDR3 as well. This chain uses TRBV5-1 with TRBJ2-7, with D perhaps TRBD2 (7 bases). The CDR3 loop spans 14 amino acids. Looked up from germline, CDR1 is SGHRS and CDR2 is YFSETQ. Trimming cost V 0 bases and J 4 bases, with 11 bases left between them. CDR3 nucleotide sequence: TGCGCCAGCAGCTTGGAGGGGGGGCCTTACGAGCAGTACTTC. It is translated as CASSLEGGPYEQYF.

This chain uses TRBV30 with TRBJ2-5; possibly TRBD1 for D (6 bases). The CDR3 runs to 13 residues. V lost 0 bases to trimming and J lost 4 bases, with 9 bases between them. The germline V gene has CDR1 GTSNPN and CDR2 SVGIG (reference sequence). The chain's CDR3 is CAWSVQGPETQYF. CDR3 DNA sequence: TGTGCCTGGAGTGTACAGGGACCAGAGACCCAGTACTTC.

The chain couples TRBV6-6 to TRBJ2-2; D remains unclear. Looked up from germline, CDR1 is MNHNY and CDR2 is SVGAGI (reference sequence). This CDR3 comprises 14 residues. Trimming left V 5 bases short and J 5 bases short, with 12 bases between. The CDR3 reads CASSPTLVTGELFF. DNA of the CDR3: TGTGCCAGCAGTCCCACCCTAGTAACCGGGGAGCTGTTTTTT.

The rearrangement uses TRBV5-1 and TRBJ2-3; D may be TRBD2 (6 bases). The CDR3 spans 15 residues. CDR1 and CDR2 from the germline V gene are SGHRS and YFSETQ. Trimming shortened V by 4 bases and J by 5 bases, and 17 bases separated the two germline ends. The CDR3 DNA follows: TGCGCCAGCAGCCTCGGGGGACTTACGGGAGATACGCAGTATTTT. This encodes CASSLGGLTGDTQYF.

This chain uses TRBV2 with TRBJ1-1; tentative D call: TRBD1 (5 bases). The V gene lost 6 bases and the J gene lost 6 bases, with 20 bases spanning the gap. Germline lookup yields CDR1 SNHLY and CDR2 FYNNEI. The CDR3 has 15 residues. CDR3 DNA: TGTGCCAGCAGGACGGGACGGCTTTTGGGTGCTGAAGCTTTCTTT. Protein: CASRTGRLLGAEAFF.

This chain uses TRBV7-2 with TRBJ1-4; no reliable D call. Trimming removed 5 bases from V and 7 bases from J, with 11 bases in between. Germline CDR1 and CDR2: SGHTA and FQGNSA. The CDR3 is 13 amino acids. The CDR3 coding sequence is TGTGCCAGCAGCCCATCAGATTCTGAAAAACTGTTTTTT. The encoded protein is CASSPSDSEKLFF.

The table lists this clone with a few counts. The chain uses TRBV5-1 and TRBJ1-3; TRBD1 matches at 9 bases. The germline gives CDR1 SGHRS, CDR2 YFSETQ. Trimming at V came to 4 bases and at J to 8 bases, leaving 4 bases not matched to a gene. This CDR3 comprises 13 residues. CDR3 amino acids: CASSRGQGDTIYF. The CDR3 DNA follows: TGCGCCAGCAGCCGGGGACAGGGAGACACCATATATTTT.

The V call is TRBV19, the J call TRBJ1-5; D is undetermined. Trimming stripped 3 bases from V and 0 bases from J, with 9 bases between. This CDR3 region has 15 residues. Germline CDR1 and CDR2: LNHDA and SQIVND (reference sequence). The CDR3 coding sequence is TGTGCCAGTAGTATCGCGCTCTATAGCAATCAGCCCCAGCATTTT. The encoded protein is CASSIALYSNQPQHF. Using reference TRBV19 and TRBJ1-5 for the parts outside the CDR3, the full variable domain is DGGITQSPKYLFRKEGQNVTLSCEQNLNHDAMYWYRQDPGQGLRLIYYSQIVNDFQKGDIAEGYSVSREKKESFPLTVTSAQKNPTAFYLCASSIALYSNQPQHFGDGTRLSIL.

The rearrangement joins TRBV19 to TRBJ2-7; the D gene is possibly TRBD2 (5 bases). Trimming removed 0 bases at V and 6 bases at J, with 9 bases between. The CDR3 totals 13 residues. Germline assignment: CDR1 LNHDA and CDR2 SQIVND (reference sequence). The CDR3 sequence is CASSIDYGGEQYF. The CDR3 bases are TGTGCCAGTAGTATAGATTACGGAGGCGAGCAGTACTTC.

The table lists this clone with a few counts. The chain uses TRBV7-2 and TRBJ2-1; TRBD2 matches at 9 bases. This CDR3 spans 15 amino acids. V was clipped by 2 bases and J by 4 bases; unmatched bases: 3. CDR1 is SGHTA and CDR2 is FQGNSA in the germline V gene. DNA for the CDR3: TGTGCCAGCAGCTTAATAGCGGGAGTTTACAATGAGCAGTTCTTC. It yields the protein CASSLIAGVYNEQFF.

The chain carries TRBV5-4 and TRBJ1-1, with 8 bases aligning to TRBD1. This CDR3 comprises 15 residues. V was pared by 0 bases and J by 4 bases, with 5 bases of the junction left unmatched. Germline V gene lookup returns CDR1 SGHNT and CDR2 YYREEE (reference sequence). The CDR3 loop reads CASSLGQGAFTEAFF. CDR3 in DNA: TGTGCCAGCAGCTTGGGCCAGGGGGCTTTCACTGAAGCTTTCTTT.

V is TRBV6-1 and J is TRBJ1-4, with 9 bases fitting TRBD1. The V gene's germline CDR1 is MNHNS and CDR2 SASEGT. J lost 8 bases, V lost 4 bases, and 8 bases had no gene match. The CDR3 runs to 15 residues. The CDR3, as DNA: TGTGCCAGCAGTGTAGGAACAGGGGGCGGCGAAAAACTGTTTTTT. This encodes CASSVGTGGGEKLFF.

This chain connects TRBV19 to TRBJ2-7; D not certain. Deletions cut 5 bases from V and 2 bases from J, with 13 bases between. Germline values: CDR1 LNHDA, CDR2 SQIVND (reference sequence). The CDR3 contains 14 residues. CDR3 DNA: TGTGCCAGTAGTCCCAGTCTGATTGCCTACGAGCAGTACTTC. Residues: CASSPSLIAYEQYF.

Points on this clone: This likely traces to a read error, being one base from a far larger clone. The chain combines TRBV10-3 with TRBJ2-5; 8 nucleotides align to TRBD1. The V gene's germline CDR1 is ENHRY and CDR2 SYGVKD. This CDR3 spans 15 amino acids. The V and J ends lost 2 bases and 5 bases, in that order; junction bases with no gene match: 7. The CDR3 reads CAISEPTGVKETQYF. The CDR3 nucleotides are TGTGCCATCAGTGAGCCGACAGGGGTGAAGGAGACCCAGTACTTC.

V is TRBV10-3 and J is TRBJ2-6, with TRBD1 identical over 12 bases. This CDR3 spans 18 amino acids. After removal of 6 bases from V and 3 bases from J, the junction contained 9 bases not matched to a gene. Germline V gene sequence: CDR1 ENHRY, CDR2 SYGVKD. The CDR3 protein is CAIRPGQGASLGANVLTF. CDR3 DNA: TGTGCCATCAGGCCGGGACAGGGGGCTTCACTTGGGGCCAACGTCCTGACTTTC.

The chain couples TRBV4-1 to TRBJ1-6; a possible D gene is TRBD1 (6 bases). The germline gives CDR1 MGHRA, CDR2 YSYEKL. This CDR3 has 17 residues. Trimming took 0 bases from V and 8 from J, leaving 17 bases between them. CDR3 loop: CASSQERQAFGDSPLHF. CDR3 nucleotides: TGCGCCAGCAGCCAAGAAAGACAGGCCTTTGGTGATTCACCCCTCCACTTT.

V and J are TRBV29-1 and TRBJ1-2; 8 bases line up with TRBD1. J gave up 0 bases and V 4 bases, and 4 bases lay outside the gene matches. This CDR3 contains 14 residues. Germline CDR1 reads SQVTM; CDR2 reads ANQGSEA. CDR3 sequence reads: CSVGTGNANYGYTF. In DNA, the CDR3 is TGCAGCGTTGGGACAGGGAATGCTAACTATGGCTACACCTTC.

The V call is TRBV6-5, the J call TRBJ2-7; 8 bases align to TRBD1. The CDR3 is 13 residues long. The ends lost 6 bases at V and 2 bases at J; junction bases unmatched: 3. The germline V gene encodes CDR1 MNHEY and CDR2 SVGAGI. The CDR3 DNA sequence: TGTGCCAGCAGAAAGACAGGGGCCTACGAGCAGTACTTC. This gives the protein CASRKTGAYEQYF.

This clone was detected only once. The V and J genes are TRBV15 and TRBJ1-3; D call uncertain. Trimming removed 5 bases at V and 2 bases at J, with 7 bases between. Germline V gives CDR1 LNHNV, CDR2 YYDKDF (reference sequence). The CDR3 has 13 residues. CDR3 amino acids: CATSAVTGNTIYF. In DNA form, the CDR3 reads TGTGCCACCAGCGCCGTAACTGGAAACACCATATATTTT.

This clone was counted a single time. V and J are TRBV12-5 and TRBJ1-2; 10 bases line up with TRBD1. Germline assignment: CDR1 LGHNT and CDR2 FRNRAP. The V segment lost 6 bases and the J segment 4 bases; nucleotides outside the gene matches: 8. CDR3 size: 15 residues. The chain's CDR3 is CASGPGQGGIYGYTF. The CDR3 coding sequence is TGTGCTAGTGGACCTGGACAGGGGGGGATCTATGGCTACACCTTC.

This CDR3 reads CASSWGPSGVIYNEQFF. The DNA for the CDR3 is TGCGCCAGCAGCTGGGGTCCATCGGGGGTGATATACAATGAGCAGTTCTTC. The V and J genes are TRBV5-1 and TRBJ2-1, with D perhaps matching TRBD2 (6 bases). Germline V gene sequence: CDR1 SGHRS, CDR2 YFSETQ. The CDR3 loop spans 17 amino acids. The ends were cut back, 3 bases at V and 4 bases at J, with 20 bases in the middle. The full variable domain, rest sourced from reference TRBV5-1 and TRBJ2-1, is KAGVTQTPRYLIKTRGQQVTLSCSPISGHRSVSWYQQTPGQGLQFLFEYFSETQRNKGNFPGRFSGRQFSNSRSEMNVSTLELGDSALYLCASSWGPSGVIYNEQFFGPGTRLTVL.

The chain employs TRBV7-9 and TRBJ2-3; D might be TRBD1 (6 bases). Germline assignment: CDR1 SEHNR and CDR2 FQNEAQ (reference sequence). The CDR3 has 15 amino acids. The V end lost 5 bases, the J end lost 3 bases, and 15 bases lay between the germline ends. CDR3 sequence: CASSEGQLGTDTQYF. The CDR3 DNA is TGTGCCAGCAGCGAAGGACAGCTCGGAACAGATACGCAGTATTTT.

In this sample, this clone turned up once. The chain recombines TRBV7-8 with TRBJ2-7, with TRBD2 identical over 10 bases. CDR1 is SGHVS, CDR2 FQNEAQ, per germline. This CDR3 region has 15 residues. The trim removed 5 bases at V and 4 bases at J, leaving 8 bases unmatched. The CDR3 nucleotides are TGTGCCAGCAGCGGGGCTAGCGGGAGTCTGTACGAGCAGTACTTC. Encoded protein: CASSGASGSLYEQYF.

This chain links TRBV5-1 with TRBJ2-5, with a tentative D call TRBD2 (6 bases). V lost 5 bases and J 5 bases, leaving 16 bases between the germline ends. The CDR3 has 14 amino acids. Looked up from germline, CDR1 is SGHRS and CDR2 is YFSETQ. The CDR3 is CASRGNLAGETQYF. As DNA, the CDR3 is TGCGCCAGCAGGGGTAACCTGGCGGGGGAGACCCAGTACTTC.

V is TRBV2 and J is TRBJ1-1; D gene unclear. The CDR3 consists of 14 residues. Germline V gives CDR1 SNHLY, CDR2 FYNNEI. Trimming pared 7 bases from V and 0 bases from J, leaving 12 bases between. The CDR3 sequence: CASTTESMNTEAFF. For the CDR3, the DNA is TGTGCCAGCACGACGGAATCTATGAACACTGAAGCTTTCTTT.